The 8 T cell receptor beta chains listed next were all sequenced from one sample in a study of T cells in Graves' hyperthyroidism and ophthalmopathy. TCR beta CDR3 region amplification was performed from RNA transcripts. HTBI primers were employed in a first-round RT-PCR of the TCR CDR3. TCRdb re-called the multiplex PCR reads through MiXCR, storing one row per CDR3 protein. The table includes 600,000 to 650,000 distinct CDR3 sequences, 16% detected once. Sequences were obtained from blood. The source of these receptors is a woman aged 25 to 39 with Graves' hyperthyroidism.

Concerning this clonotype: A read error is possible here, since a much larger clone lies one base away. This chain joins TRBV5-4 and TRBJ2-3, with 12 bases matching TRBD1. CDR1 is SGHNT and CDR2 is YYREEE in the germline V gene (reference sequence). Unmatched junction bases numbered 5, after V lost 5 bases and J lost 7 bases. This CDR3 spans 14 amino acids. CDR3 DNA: TGTGCCAGCAGTTCGGGACAGGGGGCGAATACGCAGTATTTT. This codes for CASSSGQGANTQYF.

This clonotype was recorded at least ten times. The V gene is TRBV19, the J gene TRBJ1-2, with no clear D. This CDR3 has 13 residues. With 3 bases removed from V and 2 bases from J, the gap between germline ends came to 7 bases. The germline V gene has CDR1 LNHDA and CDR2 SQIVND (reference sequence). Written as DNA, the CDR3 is TGTGCCAGTAGTATTACCGGGAACTATGGCTACACCTTC. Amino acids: CASSITGNYGYTF.

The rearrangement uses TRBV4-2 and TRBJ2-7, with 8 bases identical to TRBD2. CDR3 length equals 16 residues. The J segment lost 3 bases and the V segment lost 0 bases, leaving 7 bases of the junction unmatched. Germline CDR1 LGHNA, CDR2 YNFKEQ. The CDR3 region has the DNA TGTGCCAGCAGCCAAGATATAACTAGCGGTCGCTACGAGCAGTACTTC. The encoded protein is CASSQDITSGRYEQYF.

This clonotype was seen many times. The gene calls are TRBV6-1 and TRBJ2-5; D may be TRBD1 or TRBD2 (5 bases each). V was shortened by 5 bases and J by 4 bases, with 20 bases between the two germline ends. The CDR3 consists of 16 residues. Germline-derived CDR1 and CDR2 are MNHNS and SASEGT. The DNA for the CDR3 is TGTGCCAGCAGTCTTCAAACCGGGACCCTCTCAGAGACCCAGTACTTC. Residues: CASSLQTGTLSETQYF.

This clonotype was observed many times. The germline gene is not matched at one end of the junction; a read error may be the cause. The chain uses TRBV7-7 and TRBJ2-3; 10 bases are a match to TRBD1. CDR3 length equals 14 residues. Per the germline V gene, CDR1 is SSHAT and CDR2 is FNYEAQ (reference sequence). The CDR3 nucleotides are TGTGCTAGCAGCTTAGTGGGACAGGGGGATACGCAGTATTTT. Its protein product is CASSLVGQGDTQYF.

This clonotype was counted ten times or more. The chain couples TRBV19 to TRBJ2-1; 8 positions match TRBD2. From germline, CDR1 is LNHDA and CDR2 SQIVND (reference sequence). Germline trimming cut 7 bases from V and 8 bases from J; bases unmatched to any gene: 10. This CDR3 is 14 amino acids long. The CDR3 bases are TGTGCCAGTACAAGAAGCGGGAGTGCTTATGAGCAGTTCTTC. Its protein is CASTRSGSAYEQFF.

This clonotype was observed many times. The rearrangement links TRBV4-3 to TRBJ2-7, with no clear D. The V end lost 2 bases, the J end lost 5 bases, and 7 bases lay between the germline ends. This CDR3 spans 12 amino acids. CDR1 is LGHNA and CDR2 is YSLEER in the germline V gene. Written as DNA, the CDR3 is TGCGCCAGCAGCCAATGGCCCAACGAGCAGTACTTC. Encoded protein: CASSQWPNEQYF.

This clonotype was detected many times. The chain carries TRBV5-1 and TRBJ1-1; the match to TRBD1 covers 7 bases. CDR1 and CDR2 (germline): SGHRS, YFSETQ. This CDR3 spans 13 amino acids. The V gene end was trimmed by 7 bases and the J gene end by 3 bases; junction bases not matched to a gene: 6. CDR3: CASGDRVHTEAFF. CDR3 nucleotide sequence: TGCGCCAGCGGAGACAGGGTCCACACTGAAGCTTTCTTT.